This TCR beta chain is drawn from a study of T-cell memory formation after mild COVID-19. This clonotype was recorded many times. Germline V lookup: CDR1 LGHDT, CDR2 YNNKEL (reference sequence). This CDR3 is built from 13 residues. V lost 8 bases to trimming and J lost 5 bases, with 15 bases between them. TCRdb processed the 5' RACE reads anew with MiXCR; each CDR3 protein has one entry. The sample records under 550,000 distinct CDR3 sequences, about 20% being singletons. Sequences were obtained from PBMCs or a T cell subset sorted from them (not recorded which). The V gene is TRBV3-1, the J gene TRBJ2-5; maybe TRBD1 (5 bases). This clonotype was sampled from an adult woman who had mild COVID-19 (a few samples of this study predate the infection). Cell type and time point are not known. In DNA form, the CDR3 reads TGTGCCAGCGAACCCGTGGGGCAGGAGACCCAGTACTTC. Its protein is CASEPVGQETQYF.